This T cell receptor (beta chain) is drawn from a study of blood T cell repertoires in COVID-19. Study-level information: Researchers got acute and convalescent COVID-19 samples from the United States, Italy and Spain. T cells, B-cell-depleted T cells, or PBMCs provided the cDNA or gDNA that served as material.

In the original analysis: Reference gene primers were amplified, and this amplification served to estimate nucleated cell counts. The assay was immunoSEQ multiplex PCR, and TCRdb's table has in-frame clones only and misses some. Clone size and the V and J calls come from that table; the DNA yielded D and trimming. Altogether fewer than 45,000 clones are present, 70% to 90% being singletons, with the ten largest covering more than 4%. The CDR3 has 16 residues. The junction had 5 bases not matched to a gene; V was cut back by 5 bases and J by 2 bases. CDR1 MNHEY and CDR2 SMNVEV come from the germline V gene (reference sequence).

The sequenced material came from peripheral blood. This sequence originates from a man aged 45 to 65 with active COVID-19. This chain uses TRBV27 with TRBJ2-3; 12 nucleotides align to TRBD2. CDR3 protein: CASSPLAGGPTDTQYF. Here the CDR3 DNA reads TGTGCCAGCAGTCCACTAGCGGGGGGACCCACAGATACGCAGTATTTT.